What follows are 29 T cell receptor beta chains derived from one specimen sequenced in a study of T-cell memory formation after mild COVID-19. TCRdb ran MiXCR on the 5' RACE reads and lists one entry per CDR3 protein. The sample contains approximately 290,000 distinct CDR3 sequences, roughly a fifth of which appear only once. The sample taken for sequencing was PBMCs or a T cell subset sorted from them (not recorded which). The receptors originated from a man aged 18 to 30 who had mild COVID-19 (a few samples of this study predate the infection). Cell type and time point are not known.

This clonotype was seen a few times. The rearrangement uses TRBV5-8 and TRBJ2-1; possibly TRBD1 for D (6 bases). CDR3 size: 14 residues. CDR1 is SGHTS, CDR2 YDEGEE, per germline. Trimming took off 4 bases at V and 7 bases at J, with 15 bases between the two ends. The CDR3 DNA reads as TGTGCCAGCAGCATTCGGACAGTAAGAAATGAGCAGTTCTTC. It codes for CASSIRTVRNEQFF.

The chain is built from TRBV6-4 and TRBJ2-3, with 15 bases matching TRBD2. V lost 0 bases, J lost 6 bases, and 1 base stayed unmatched. CDR1 is MRHNA and CDR2 is SNTAGT in the germline V gene. The CDR3 consists of 16 residues. The CDR3 region has the DNA TGTGCCAGCAGTGACTCCGGGACTAGCGGGGGGGATACGCAGTATTTT. This sequence encodes CASSDSGTSGGDTQYF.

This clonotype was seen a handful of times. The genes are TRBV29-1 and TRBJ2-1, with D possibly TRBD1 on 6 matching bases. V was clipped by 3 bases and J by 7 bases, with 13 bases between them. The germline V gene has CDR1 SQVTM and CDR2 ANQGSEA. The CDR3 covers 13 residues. CDR3 sequence reads: CSVETTGLNEQFF. CDR3 nucleotides: TGCAGCGTTGAGACCACAGGGTTGAATGAGCAGTTCTTC.

This chain links TRBV5-1 with TRBJ2-3, with D possibly TRBD1 on 8 matching bases. CDR3 size: 15 residues. CDR1 and CDR2 from the germline V gene are SGHRS and YFSETQ. With 3 bases removed from V and 3 bases from J, the gap between germline ends came to 14 bases. The CDR3 reads CASSSTGGETDTQYF. The CDR3 region has the DNA TGCGCCAGCAGCTCCACAGGGGGGGAGACAGATACGCAGTATTTT.

The sample holds one count of this clonotype. The chain has TRBV7-9 and TRBJ1-1; 8 nucleotides align to TRBD1. Germline V gene sequence: CDR1 SEHNR, CDR2 FQNEAQ (reference sequence). The CDR3 is made up of 13 amino acids. With 8 bases clipped from V and 2 bases from J, the junction kept 4 bases outside the gene matches. CDR3 in DNA: TGTGCCAGCCAAGGACAGGGAAACACTGAAGCTTTCTTT. It codes for CASQGQGNTEAFF. Variable domain in full (rest from reference TRBV7-9 and TRBJ1-1): DTGVSQNPRHKITKRGQNVTFRCDPISEHNRLYWYRQTLGQGPEFLTYFQNEAQLEKSRLLSDRFSAERPKGSFSTLEIQRTEQGDSAMYLCASQGQGNTEAFFGQGTRLTVV.

The chain links TRBV27 to TRBJ1-1, with a possible D match to TRBD1 (6 bases). The CDR3 sequence is 13 residues long. Germline CDR1 reads MNHEY; CDR2 reads SMNVEV (reference sequence). V lost 6 bases and J lost 7, with 15 bases in between. The CDR3 nucleotides read TGTGCCAGCAGCTCTAAACAGGGCGGTGAAGCTTTCTTT. Protein product: CASSSKQGGEAFF.

This clonotype has just a few counts. The chain couples TRBV12-3 or TRBV12-4 to TRBJ2-6; maybe TRBD2 (5 bases). V shed 5 bases and J shed 3 bases, with 8 bases lying between them. CDR3 length: 14 amino acids. The CDR3 is CASSRGLGANVLTF. CDR3 coding DNA: TGTGCCAGCAGTCGGGGTCTTGGGGCCAACGTCCTGACTTTC.

J is TRBJ2-5 and V is TRBV7-2; tentatively, D is TRBD2 (6 bases). CDR3 length: 14 residues. Trimming pared 2 bases from V and 4 bases from J, leaving 11 bases between. Per the germline V gene, CDR1 is SGHTA and CDR2 is FQGNSA. The CDR3 DNA reads TGTGCCAGCAGCTTATGGGGGGTCCGAGAGACCCAGTACTTC. Its protein product is CASSLWGVRETQYF. The variable domain in full, completed from reference TRBV7-2 and TRBJ2-5, reads GAGVSQSPSNKVTEKGKDVELRCDPISGHTALYWYRQSLGQGLEFLIYFQGNSAPDKSGLPSDRFSAERTGGSVSTLTIQRTQQEDSAVYLCASSLWGVRETQYFGPGTRLLVL.

Many counts were recorded for this clonotype. The chain employs TRBV18 and TRBJ2-1; D call uncertain. The V gene lost 3 bases and the J gene lost 0 bases, with 9 bases spanning the gap. The CDR3 sequence is 15 residues long. CDR1 KGHSH and CDR2 LQKENI come from the germline V gene. CDR3 nucleotides: TGTGCCAGCTCACCTACACGGAGCTCCTACAATGAGCAGTTCTTC. Residues: CASSPTRSSYNEQFF. The entire variable domain, with the rest obtained from reference TRBV18 and TRBJ2-1, is as follows: NAGVMQNPRHLVRRRGQEARLRCSPMKGHSHVYWYRQLPEEGLKFMVYLQKENIIDESGMPKERFSAEFPKEGPSILRIQQVVRGDSAAYFCASSPTRSSYNEQFFGPGTRLTVL.

The V gene is TRBV9, the J gene TRBJ1-1; possible D gene TRBD1, 5 bases. This CDR3 has 17 amino acids. Looked up from germline, CDR1 is SGDLS and CDR2 is YYNGEE. Trimming cost V 0 bases and J 0 bases, with 15 bases left between them. CDR3 in DNA: TGTGCCAGCAGCGTAGGGATTAGGGGAGGGCTGAACACTGAAGCTTTCTTT. Its protein is CASSVGIRGGLNTEAFF.

This clonotype appeared a few times. The genes are TRBV7-2 and TRBJ2-3; D is uncertain. The length of the CDR3 is 14 residues. The germline gives CDR1 SGHTA, CDR2 FQGNSA. Trimming cost V 3 bases and J 5 bases, with 12 bases left between them. This CDR3 reads CASSFDTSVDTQYF. CDR3 in DNA: TGTGCCAGCAGCTTCGACACTTCCGTAGATACGCAGTATTTT. Full variable domain (outside the CDR3, taken from reference TRBV7-2 and TRBJ2-3): GAGVSQSPSNKVTEKGKDVELRCDPISGHTALYWYRQSLGQGLEFLIYFQGNSAPDKSGLPSDRFSAERTGGSVSTLTIQRTQQEDSAVYLCASSFDTSVDTQYFGPGTRLTVL.

This clonotype has just a few counts. This chain connects TRBV9 to TRBJ2-2; no clear D gene. Germline V gene data show CDR1 as SGDLS and CDR2 as YYNGEE. V shed 3 bases and J shed 5 bases, with 11 bases lying between them. The CDR3 has 14 amino acids. CDR3 loop: CASSAVAGTGELFF. The CDR3 DNA follows: TGTGCCAGCAGCGCCGTGGCCGGGACCGGGGAGCTGTTTTTT.

A few counts support this clonotype. The chain recombines TRBV7-2 with TRBJ1-5; D is unclear. The V gene's germline CDR1 is SGHTA and CDR2 FQGNSA. The length of the CDR3 is 15 residues. Between the trimmed V and J ends, which lost 2 bases and 7 bases, there was a span of 15 bases. CDR3 sequence (DNA): TGTGCCAGCAGCTTATTTACGGTTGGGAGCCAGCCCCAGCATTTT. Its protein is CASSLFTVGSQPQHF.

The chain employs TRBV7-2 and TRBJ1-2, with a tentative D call TRBD1 (5 bases). V was shortened by 6 bases and J by 3 bases, with 14 bases between the two germline ends. CDR1 is SGHTA and CDR2 is FQGNSA in the germline V gene. The CDR3 covers 14 residues. The CDR3 here is CASSPDGGDYGYTF. For the CDR3, the DNA is TGTGCCAGCAGTCCGGACGGAGGGGACTATGGCTACACCTTC. Using reference TRBV7-2 and TRBJ1-2 for the parts outside the CDR3, the full variable domain is GAGVSQSPSNKVTEKGKDVELRCDPISGHTALYWYRQSLGQGLEFLIYFQGNSAPDKSGLPSDRFSAERTGGSVSTLTIQRTQQEDSAVYLCASSPDGGDYGYTFGSGTRLTVV.

This clonotype was seen a handful of times. The chain links TRBV28 to TRBJ2-1; 8 bases align to TRBD2. CDR1 and CDR2 from the germline V gene are MDHEN and SYDVKM. The V and J ends lost 0 bases and 5 bases, in that order; junction bases with no gene match: 3. CDR3 length: 15 amino acids. The CDR3 spells CASSLWAGGNNEQFF. CDR3 in DNA: TGTGCCAGCAGTTTATGGGCGGGGGGTAACAATGAGCAGTTCTTC.

This chain links TRBV7-8 with TRBJ1-1; D is undetermined. The CDR3 extends over 15 amino acids. In germline, CDR1 is SGHVS, CDR2 FQNEAQ. V dropped 4 bases and J dropped 4 bases, with 16 bases sitting between them. CDR3 sequence (DNA): TGTGCCAGCAGCTCACTCGGTTCCCCGGCCACTGAAGCTTTCTTT. It codes for CASSSLGSPATEAFF.

This chain joins TRBV5-1 and TRBJ2-7; D remains unclear. The CDR3 runs 16 residues. V gave up 0 bases and J gave up 3 bases, with 16 bases separating them. Germline V lookup: CDR1 SGHRS, CDR2 YFSETQ. CDR3 region: CASSLELRSTGYEQYF. The DNA of the CDR3 is TGCGCCAGCAGCTTGGAGTTAAGGTCCACCGGCTACGAGCAGTACTTC. The whole variable domain, filled in from reference TRBV5-1 and TRBJ2-7, reads KAGVTQTPRYLIKTRGQQVTLSCSPISGHRSVSWYQQTPGQGLQFLFEYFSETQRNKGNFPGRFSGRQFSNSRSEMNVSTLELGDSALYLCASSLELRSTGYEQYFGPGTRLTVT.

The rearrangement joins TRBV5-4 to TRBJ1-6; 9 bases fit TRBD1. Germline lookup yields CDR1 SGHNT and CDR2 YYREEE (reference sequence). CDR3 length: 15 residues. Unmatched junction bases numbered 5, after V lost 4 bases and J lost 6 bases. DNA for the CDR3: TGTGCCAGCAGCGGGGGACAGGGCGTTAATTCACCCCTCCACTTT. The encoded protein is CASSGGQGVNSPLHF.

This clonotype occurred a few times. The chain combines TRBV6-2 or TRBV6-3 with TRBJ2-3; no firm D call. V shed 6 bases and J shed 1 base, with 14 bases lying between them. Looked up from germline, CDR1 is MNHEY and CDR2 is SVGEGT. The CDR3 is made up of 15 amino acids. CDR3 sequence (DNA): TGTGCCAGCAGCTCCCCCAGCGCAGGCACAGATACGCAGTATTTT. Translated, it gives CASSSPSAGTDTQYF.

This clonotype was detected only a few times. The CDR3 reads CASSFVRETDTQYF. CDR3 sequence (DNA): TGCGCCAGCAGCTTTGTGAGGGAAACAGATACGCAGTATTTT. The V and J genes are TRBV5-1 and TRBJ2-3, with a tentative D call TRBD2 (5 bases). Germline V gene sequence: CDR1 SGHRS, CDR2 YFSETQ. With 2 bases removed from V and 3 bases from J, the gap between germline ends came to 10 bases. The CDR3 totals 14 residues.

This clonotype has more than one count but fewer than ten. The chain joins TRBV28 to TRBJ1-1; D might be TRBD1 (5 bases). The germline V and J ends were trimmed by 2 bases and 2 bases, with 18 bases remaining between them. This CDR3 comprises 17 residues. Looked up from germline, CDR1 is MDHEN and CDR2 is SYDVKM. The CDR3 sequence: CASSLPDRGLTNTEAFF. CDR3 sequence (DNA): TGTGCCAGCAGTTTACCCGACAGAGGCTTAACAAACACTGAAGCTTTCTTT.

The chain joins TRBV20-1 to TRBJ1-1; D remains ambiguous. CDR3 length: 15 residues. V was pared by 6 bases and J by 0 bases, with 17 bases between. Germline V gene data show CDR1 as DFQATT and CDR2 as SNEGSKA (reference sequence). DNA of the CDR3: TGCAGTGCCGACTCGCGGGCGATTATGAACACTGAAGCTTTCTTT. Encoded protein: CSADSRAIMNTEAFF.

The chain is built from TRBV20-1 and TRBJ1-2; TRBD1 matches 9 bases. Germline V gives CDR1 DFQATT, CDR2 SNEGSKA (reference sequence). J lost 8 bases, V lost 0 bases, and 7 bases had no gene match. The CDR3 length is 14 residues. CDR3 amino acids: CSAREAQGAVGYTF. The CDR3 region has the DNA TGCAGTGCTAGAGAAGCACAGGGGGCGGTGGGCTACACCTTC.

This chain joins TRBV7-9 and TRBJ2-2; no firm D call. The V gene lost 4 bases and the J gene lost 4 bases, with 16 bases spanning the gap. This CDR3 comprises 16 residues. The germline V gene has CDR1 SEHNR and CDR2 FQNEAQ (reference sequence). The DNA of the CDR3 is TGTGCCAGCAGCTCTGTAGTGGGTAAACGCACCGGGGAGCTGTTTTTT. This gives the protein CASSSVVGKRTGELFF.

The rearrangement joins TRBV10-3 to TRBJ2-3, with 10 bases aligning to TRBD2. From germline, CDR1 is ENHRY and CDR2 SYGVKD. CDR3 size: 16 residues. The trim removed 2 bases at V and 4 bases at J, leaving 6 bases unmatched. DNA for the CDR3: TGTGCCATCAGTGAGGGGCTAGCGGGGGTATCAGATACGCAGTATTTT. Residues: CAISEGLAGVSDTQYF.

This chain links TRBV4-1 with TRBJ2-1; D is uncertain. Germline assignment: CDR1 MGHRA and CDR2 YSYEKL. Trimming stripped 0 bases from V and 9 bases from J, with 9 bases between. The CDR3 consists of 13 residues. CDR3 nucleotide sequence: TGCGCCAGCAGCCAAGAGGGTTACGGTGAGCAGTTCTTC. As protein: CASSQEGYGEQFF.

V usage is TRBV27 and J usage is TRBJ2-7; 11 bases are a match to TRBD1. This CDR3 has 14 residues. CDR1 is MNHEY and CDR2 is SMNVEV in the germline V gene (reference sequence). The ends lost 4 bases at V and 6 bases at J; junction bases unmatched: 5. This chain's CDR3 is CASSWTGGSSEQYF. Here the CDR3 DNA reads TGTGCCAGCAGTTGGACAGGGGGCTCGTCCGAGCAGTACTTC.

The chain joins TRBV7-3 to TRBJ2-2; D is undetermined. This CDR3 spans 14 amino acids. Trimming removed 4 bases from V and 2 bases from J, with 8 bases in between. Germline-derived CDR1 and CDR2 are SGHTA and FQGTGA. CDR3 in amino acids: CASSSATNTGELFF. In DNA form, the CDR3 reads TGTGCCAGCAGCTCCGCCACCAACACCGGGGAGCTGTTTTTT.

A few counts support this clonotype. This chain uses TRBV15 with TRBJ2-7, with D uncertain. The germline V gene encodes CDR1 LNHNV and CDR2 YYDKDF (reference sequence). Trimming left V 0 bases short and J 4 bases short, with 4 bases between. The CDR3 is 12 residues long. CDR3 in DNA: TGTGCCACCAGCAGAGATCAGTACGAGCAGTACTTC. This gives the protein CATSRDQYEQYF.